The 21 T cell receptor beta chains presented below share a single source sample, sequenced in a study of vaccination and CD4 T cells after COVID-19. These receptors lack a known antigen. Treatment: 10-day PBMC culture with coronavirus spike peptide pools or control peptides (ViraFEST assay). The Oncomine TCR Beta short-read assay was what sequenced the DNA obtained from cultured CD4+ T cells. TCRdb re-analysed the PCR reads in MiXCR, keeping a single row per CDR3 protein. The data contain more than 4,500 distinct CDR3 sequences, roughly 60% of them singletons. Material for sequencing was CD4+ T cells from blood, cultured in vitro. All receptors derive from a human donor who had recovered from COVID-19.

V gene TRBV20-1 combines with J gene TRBJ2-7; D is possibly TRBD1 (7 bases). The CDR3 spans 13 residues. Deletions cut 5 bases from V and 3 bases from J, with 14 bases between. The germline CDR1 and CDR2 sequences are DFQATT and SNEGSKA (reference sequence). The CDR3 bases are TGCAGTGCTCGCGACAGGGAGGACTACGAGCAGTACTTC. It specifies CSARDREDYEQYF.

V usage is TRBV5-4 and J usage is TRBJ1-1; no firm D call. V was trimmed by 0 bases and J by 1 base, leaving 7 bases between them. This CDR3 region has 14 residues. The germline CDR1 and CDR2 sequences are SGHNT and YYREEE (reference sequence). CDR3 amino acids: CASSLELANTEAFF. The CDR3 DNA reads as TGTGCCAGCAGCTTGGAACTTGCGAACACTGAAGCTTTCTTT. Combining the CDR3 with reference TRBV5-4 and TRBJ1-1 gives the whole variable domain ETGVTQSPTHLIKTRGQQVTLRCSSQSGHNTVSWYQQALGQGPQFIFQYYREEENGRGNFPPRFSGLQFPNYSSELNVNALELDDSALYLCASSLELANTEAFFGQGTRLTVV.

The DNA for the CDR3 is TGTGCCAGTAGTATATCCGGAGGTGGCTACACCTTC. It yields the protein CASSISGGGYTF. This chain joins TRBV19 and TRBJ1-2; D gene ambiguous. The CDR3 consists of 12 residues. V lost 2 bases, J lost 7 bases, and 8 bases lay in between. Germline V gene sequence: CDR1 LNHDA, CDR2 SQIVND (reference sequence).

The chain combines TRBV12-3 or TRBV12-4 with TRBJ1-1, with 8 positions matching TRBD1. Trimming cost V 3 bases and J 8 bases; bases outside gene matches: 5. The CDR3 covers 13 residues. CDR3: CASSFRQGAEAFF. DNA for the CDR3: TGTGCCAGCAGTTTCCGGCAGGGGGCCGAAGCTTTCTTT.

The chain has TRBV5-1 and TRBJ2-5; 7 bases are shared with TRBD2. Trimming took 4 bases from V and 0 from J; bases not matched to a gene: 3. Germline CDR1 and CDR2: SGHRS and YFSETQ. The CDR3 consists of 14 residues. The CDR3 reads CASSLLADQETQYF. CDR3 sequence (DNA): TGCGCCAGCAGCCTTCTAGCGGACCAAGAGACCCAGTACTTC.

This clonotype has more than one count but fewer than ten. The junction differs from germline at one of its ends, possibly a read error. The chain links TRBV20-1 to TRBJ1-6; TRBD1 matches at 8 bases. This CDR3 contains 15 residues. CDR1 and CDR2 from the germline V gene are DFQATT and SNEGSKA (reference sequence). CDR3 bases: TGCAGTGCAAGAGGCTGGACAGGGCTTGATTCACCCCTCCACTTT. Translating gives CSARGWTGLDSPLHF.

The rearrangement joins TRBV2 to TRBJ1-5, with TRBD1 as a possible D gene (5 bases). CDR3 length equals 14 residues. V dropped 4 bases and J dropped 4 bases, with 11 bases sitting between them. Germline CDR1 SNHLY, CDR2 FYNNEI. This CDR3 reads CASSVRGVNQPQHF. CDR3 sequence (DNA): TGTGCCAGCAGTGTACGGGGGGTTAATCAGCCCCAGCATTTT.

This clonotype came up a few times. The DNA of the CDR3 is TGTGCCAGCAGCCAAGGGACCGGCGGCTACACCTTC. It yields the protein CASSQGTGGYTF. The chain uses TRBV7-8 and TRBJ1-2, with a weak D call TRBD1 (5 bases). Trimming took 5 bases from V and 8 from J, leaving 12 bases between them. Germline CDR1 is SGHVS and CDR2 is FQNEAQ. This CDR3 spans 12 amino acids.

The chain recombines TRBV6-1 with TRBJ2-1; 15 bases agree with TRBD2. The CDR3 totals 14 residues. The germline V gene encodes CDR1 MNHNS and CDR2 SASEGT. V shed 8 bases, J shed 4 bases, and the junction held 0 bases outside the gene matches. The CDR3 region is CASGTSGRYNEQFF. Written as DNA, the CDR3 is TGTGCCAGCGGGACTAGCGGGAGGTACAATGAGCAGTTCTTC.

The chain employs TRBV7-6 and TRBJ2-7; 8 positions match TRBD1. Trimming cost V 5 bases and J 5 bases; bases outside gene matches: 11. The CDR3 has 15 residues. Germline assignment: CDR1 SGHVS and CDR2 FNYEAQ. CDR3 bases: TGTGCCAGCAGCCACCGGCGGACAGGGACCAACGAGCAGTACTTC. Its translation: CASSHRRTGTNEQYF.

This clonotype was seen a handful of times. This rearrangement joins TRBV7-2 to TRBJ1-6, with a tentative D call TRBD1 (5 bases). Per germline, CDR1 SGHTA and CDR2 FQGNSA. V lost 4 bases to trimming and J lost 2 bases, with 12 bases between them. The CDR3 runs 16 residues. The CDR3 sequence is CASSWSRDPYNSPLHF. In DNA, the CDR3 is TGTGCCAGCAGCTGGAGCCGGGACCCCTATAATTCACCCCTCCACTTT.

The V call is TRBV6-2 or TRBV6-3, the J call TRBJ1-5; D possibly corresponds to TRBD1 (6 bases). This CDR3 has 14 residues. The V gene lost 6 bases and the J gene lost 4 bases, with 13 bases spanning the gap. Germline V gene lookup returns CDR1 MNHEY and CDR2 SVGEGT. CDR3 region: CASRATGRNQPQHF. In nucleotides, the CDR3 is TGTGCCAGCAGGGCGACAGGAAGGAATCAGCCCCAGCATTTT.

The chain employs TRBV24-1 and TRBJ2-7; TRBD1 is a possible D gene (5 bases). The CDR3 totals 14 residues. CDR1 is KGHDR, CDR2 SFDVKD, per germline. The germline V and J ends were trimmed by 9 bases and 5 bases, with 19 bases remaining between them. CDR3 protein: CATPLRQGWDEQYF. DNA of the CDR3: TGTGCCACCCCCCTTAGGCAGGGATGGGACGAGCAGTACTTC.

J is TRBJ2-5 and V is TRBV2; perhaps TRBD2 as D (6 bases). V lost 3 bases and J lost 1, with 12 bases in between. This CDR3 contains 15 residues. The germline V gene has CDR1 SNHLY and CDR2 FYNNEI. The CDR3 DNA follows: TGTGCCAGCAGTGACTTGACTAGGAGCCAAGAGACCCAGTACTTC. Amino acid sequence: CASSDLTRSQETQYF. The full variable domain, its missing parts supplied by reference TRBV2 and TRBJ2-5, is EPEVTQTPSHQVTQMGQEVILRCVPISNHLYFYWYRQILGQKVEFLVSFYNNEISEKSEIFDDQFSVERPDGSNFTLKIRSTKLEDSAMYFCASSDLTRSQETQYFGPGTRLLVL.

This chain uses TRBV20-1 with TRBJ2-1; 7 nucleotides agree with TRBD1. The CDR3 spans 17 residues. V shed 3 bases, J shed 0 bases, and the junction held 11 bases outside the gene matches. The germline V gene has CDR1 DFQATT and CDR2 SNEGSKA (reference sequence). CDR3 in amino acids: CSASSILQGFSYNEQFF. The CDR3 coding sequence is TGCAGTGCTAGCAGTATATTACAGGGGTTCTCCTACAATGAGCAGTTCTTC.

The chain combines TRBV7-9 with TRBJ2-2; 14 bases are a match to TRBD2. There are 19 residues in the CDR3. The V and J ends lost 4 bases and 1 base, in that order; junction bases with no gene match: 8. From germline, CDR1 is SEHNR and CDR2 FQNEAQ (reference sequence). The chain's CDR3 is CASSSRTSGGTRNTGELFF. CDR3 sequence (DNA): TGTGCCAGCAGCTCCCGGACTAGCGGGGGGACACGGAACACCGGGGAGCTGTTTTTT. Drawing the rest from reference TRBV7-9 and TRBJ2-2, the complete variable domain is DTGVSQNPRHKITKRGQNVTFRCDPISEHNRLYWYRQTLGQGPEFLTYFQNEAQLEKSRLLSDRFSAERPKGSFSTLEIQRTEQGDSAMYLCASSSRTSGGTRNTGELFFGEGSRLTVL.

This chain links TRBV19 with TRBJ1-2, with 9 nucleotides matching TRBD1. Unmatched junction bases numbered 15, after V lost 8 bases and J lost 5 bases. The CDR3 runs to 16 residues. Germline CDR1 is LNHDA and CDR2 is SQIVND (reference sequence). The CDR3 nucleotides read TGTGCCAGTCGGATAGCCCCCGGGACAGGGAGATATGGCTACACCTTC. Translated: CASRIAPGTGRYGYTF.

V is TRBV10-1 and J is TRBJ1-2, with TRBD1 identical over 8 bases. In germline, CDR1 is WNHNN, CDR2 SYGVQD (reference sequence). There are 17 residues in the CDR3. V was pared by 2 bases and J by 1 base, with 9 bases of the junction left unmatched. CDR3 residues: CASSEERPDRGNYGYTF. The CDR3 DNA reads TGCGCCAGCAGTGAGGAAAGACCCGACAGGGGTAACTATGGCTACACCTTC.

This chain connects TRBV7-2 to TRBJ1-2; the match to TRBD1 covers 9 bases. CDR3 length: 14 amino acids. Trimming took 2 bases from V and 3 from J; bases not matched to a gene: 1. Germline CDR1 is SGHTA and CDR2 is FQGNSA. The CDR3 spells CASSLTGGDYGYTF. CDR3 sequence (DNA): TGTGCCAGCAGCTTAACAGGGGGCGACTATGGCTACACCTTC.

This clonotype was seen a single time. The chain recombines TRBV6-5 with TRBJ2-1; 11 bases match TRBD2. J gave up 7 bases and V 0 bases, and 2 bases lay outside the gene matches. The CDR3 length is 15 residues. Germline V gene data show CDR1 as MNHEY and CDR2 as SVGAGI. As DNA, the CDR3 is TGTGCCAGCAGTTACTCTTTAGCGGGAGGGAATGAGCAGTTCTTC. It yields the protein CASSYSLAGGNEQFF.

The chain is built from TRBV20-1 and TRBJ1-1; 8 nucleotides match TRBD1. The ends lost 3 bases at V and 1 base at J; junction bases unmatched: 4. The CDR3 covers 14 residues. CDR1 is DFQATT, CDR2 SNEGSKA, per germline (reference sequence). The CDR3 DNA reads as TGCAGTGCTAGTCAGGGGGCACGGAACACTGAAGCTTTCTTT. It translates to CSASQGARNTEAFF.